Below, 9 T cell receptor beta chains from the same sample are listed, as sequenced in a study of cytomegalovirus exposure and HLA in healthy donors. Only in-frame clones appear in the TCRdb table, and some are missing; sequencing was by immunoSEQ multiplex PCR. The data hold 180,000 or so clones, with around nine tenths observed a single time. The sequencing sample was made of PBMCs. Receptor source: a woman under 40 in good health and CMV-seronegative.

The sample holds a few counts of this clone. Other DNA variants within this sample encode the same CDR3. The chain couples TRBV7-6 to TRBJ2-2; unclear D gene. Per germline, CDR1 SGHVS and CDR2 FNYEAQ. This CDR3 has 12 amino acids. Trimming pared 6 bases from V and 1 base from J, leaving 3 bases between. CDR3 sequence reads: CASRQNTGELFF. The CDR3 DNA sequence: TGTGCCAGCAGACAGAACACCGGGGAGCTGTTTTTT.

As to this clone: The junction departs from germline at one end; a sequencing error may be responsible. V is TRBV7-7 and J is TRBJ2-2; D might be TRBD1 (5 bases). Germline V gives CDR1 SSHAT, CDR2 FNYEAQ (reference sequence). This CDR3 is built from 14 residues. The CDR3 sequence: CASSEQGKTGELFF. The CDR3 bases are TGTGCTAGCAGCGAGCAGGGAAAAACCGGGGAGCTGTTTTTT.

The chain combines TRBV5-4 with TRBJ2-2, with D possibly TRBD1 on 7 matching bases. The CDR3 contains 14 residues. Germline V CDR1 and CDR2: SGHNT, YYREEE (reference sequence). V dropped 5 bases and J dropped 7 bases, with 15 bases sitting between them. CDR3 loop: CASREQGRFGELFF. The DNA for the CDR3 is TGTGCCAGCAGAGAACAGGGGAGGTTCGGGGAGCTGTTTTTT.

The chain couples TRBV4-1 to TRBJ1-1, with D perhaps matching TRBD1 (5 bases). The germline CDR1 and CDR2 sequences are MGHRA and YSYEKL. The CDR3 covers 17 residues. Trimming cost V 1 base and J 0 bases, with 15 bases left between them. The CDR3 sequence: CASSQVLTSGVNTEAFF. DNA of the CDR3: TGCGCCAGCAGCCAAGTTTTGACGTCGGGGGTGAACACTGAAGCTTTCTTT.

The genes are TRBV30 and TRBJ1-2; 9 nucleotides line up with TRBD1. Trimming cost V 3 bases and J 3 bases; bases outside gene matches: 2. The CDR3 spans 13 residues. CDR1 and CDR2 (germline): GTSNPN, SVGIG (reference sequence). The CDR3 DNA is TGTGCCTGGAGGGGACAGGGCCACTATGGCTACACCTTC. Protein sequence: CAWRGQGHYGYTF.

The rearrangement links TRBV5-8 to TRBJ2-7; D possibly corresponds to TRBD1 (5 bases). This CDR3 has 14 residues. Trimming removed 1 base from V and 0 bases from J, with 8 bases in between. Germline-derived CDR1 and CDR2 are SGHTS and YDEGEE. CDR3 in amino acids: CASSLSDSSYEQYF. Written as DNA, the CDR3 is TGTGCCAGCAGCTTGTCTGACAGCTCCTACGAGCAGTACTTC.

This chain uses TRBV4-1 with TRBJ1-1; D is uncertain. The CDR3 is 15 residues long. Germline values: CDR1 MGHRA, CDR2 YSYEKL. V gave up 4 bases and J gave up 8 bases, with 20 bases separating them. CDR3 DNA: TGCGCCAGCAGCCGGCTGTTCTCCCCTACACTAGAAGCTTTCTTT. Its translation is CASSRLFSPTLEAFF.

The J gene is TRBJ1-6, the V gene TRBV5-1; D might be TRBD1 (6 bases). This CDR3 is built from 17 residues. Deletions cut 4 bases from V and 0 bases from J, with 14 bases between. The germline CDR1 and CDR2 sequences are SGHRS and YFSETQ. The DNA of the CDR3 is TGCGCCAGCAGCCTGGGGGACATTAGCTCCTATAATTCACCCCTCCACTTT. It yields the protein CASSLGDISSYNSPLHF.

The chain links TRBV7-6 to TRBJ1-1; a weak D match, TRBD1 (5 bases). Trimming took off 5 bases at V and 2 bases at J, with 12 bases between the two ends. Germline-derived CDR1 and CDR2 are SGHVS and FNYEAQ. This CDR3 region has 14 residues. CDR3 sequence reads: CASSRAWGNTEAFF. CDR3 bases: TGTGCCAGCAGCAGAGCTTGGGGCAACACTGAAGCTTTCTTT.